This T cell receptor (beta chain) was captured in a study of identical twins. MiXCR, applied by TCRdb to the 5' RACE reads, yields one record per CDR3 protein. Of just under 650,000 distinct CDR3 sequences detected, less than 9% appear once; the ten largest clones hold approximately 1.5%. Unmatched junction bases numbered 11, after V lost 4 bases and J lost 0 bases. The CDR3 consists of 18 residues. CDR1 ENHRY and CDR2 SYGVKD come from the germline V gene. In this sample, this clonotype turned up a few times. The data were also submitted as part of a second study, on yellow fever vaccine responses in identical twins.

This clonotype originated in a young woman in good health. The V gene is TRBV10-3, the J gene TRBJ2-3; 9 bases agree with TRBD2. The sequenced material came from PBMCs. The CDR3 bases are TGTGCCATCAGTGGGGGGCGGCTAGCGGGACAGAGCACAGATACGCAGTATTTT. Its translation is CAISGGRLAGQSTDTQYF.